This T cell receptor beta chain was sequenced for a study of blood T cell repertoires in COVID-19. Study overall: Sites in the United States, Italy and Spain provided acute and convalescent COVID-19 samples. Sources were T cells, B-cell-depleted T cells, or PBMCs; the material itself was cDNA or gDNA.

How the authors handled the data: Reference gene primer amplification yielded estimated nucleated cell counts. Some clones are missing from TCRdb's copy, which holds only in-frame ones; the method was immunoSEQ multiplex PCR. V, J and clone size are those of that table, while D and trimming were read from the DNA. The sample lists a few hundred thousand clones, roughly 84% occurring once. There are 13 residues in the CDR3. Germline V CDR1 and CDR2: SGHTS, YDEGEE. Between the trimmed V and J ends, which lost 3 bases and 5 bases, there was a span of 9 bases. Sequenced input: peripheral blood. V is TRBV5-8 and J is TRBJ2-4, with D unresolved. The sequence came from a woman older than 75 with acute or convalescent COVID-19. CDR3 amino acids: CASSWRSENIQYF. The CDR3 region has the DNA TGTGCCAGCAGCTGGAGATCAGAAAACATTCAGTACTTC.